A single sample is the source of the 25 T cell receptor beta chains below, sequenced in a study of blood T cell repertoires in COVID-19. Repertoires were generated with immunoSEQ multiplex PCR, while TCRdb's copy carries only in-frame clones and drops some. Of approximately 160,000 clones listed, approximately 73% were seen once; the top ten hold less than 4.5%. The sample comprised peripheral blood. These TCRs come from a woman older than 75 with acute or convalescent COVID-19.

The chain links TRBV9 to TRBJ1-1, with 10 bases matching TRBD1. J was trimmed by 4 bases and V by 3 bases; bases with no gene match: 9. CDR3 length: 16 residues. Per the germline V gene, CDR1 is SGDLS and CDR2 is YYNGEE. The DNA for the CDR3 is TGTGCCAGCAGCGACACCGACAGGGGGCAATTCACTGAAGCTTTCTTT. This sequence encodes CASSDTDRGQFTEAFF.

In DNA form, the CDR3 reads TGTGCCAGCAGCTTTGGGGCAAGAAACACTGAAGCTTTCTTT. It translates to CASSFGARNTEAFF. J is TRBJ1-1 and V is TRBV5-6; weak D call: TRBD1 (5 bases). Germline V gene sequence: CDR1 SGHDT, CDR2 YYEEEE. V lost 2 bases and J lost 2, with 10 bases in between. This CDR3 contains 14 residues. Drawing the rest from reference TRBV5-6 and TRBJ1-1, the complete variable domain is DAGVTQSPTHLIKTRGQQVTLRCSPKSGHDTVSWYQQALGQGPQFIFQYYEEEERQRGNFPDRFSGHQFPNYSSELNVNALLLGDSALYLCASSFGARNTEAFFGQGTRLTVV.

The J gene is TRBJ2-7, the V gene TRBV27, with D maybe TRBD2 (5 bases). V lost 6 bases and J 2 bases, leaving 14 bases between the germline ends. Germline CDR1 reads MNHEY; CDR2 reads SMNVEV (reference sequence). The CDR3 has 14 amino acids. The CDR3 DNA follows: TGTGCCAGCAGCGACCGGACGGAGGCCTACGAGCAGTACTTC. Its translation: CASSDRTEAYEQYF.

V gene TRBV5-1 combines with J gene TRBJ2-3; no clear D. Trimming pared 0 bases from V and 7 bases from J, leaving 15 bases between. CDR1 is SGHRS, CDR2 YFSETQ, per germline. The CDR3 extends over 15 amino acids. Here the CDR3 reads CASSLELSSMNTQYF. The DNA of the CDR3 is TGCGCCAGCAGCTTGGAACTATCCTCCATGAATACGCAGTATTTT.

The chain combines TRBV20-1 with TRBJ1-4, with a possible D match to TRBD1 (6 bases). CDR3 size: 13 residues. V was cut by 3 bases and J by 5 bases, with 10 bases left in between. Germline CDR1 and CDR2: DFQATT and SNEGSKA (reference sequence). CDR3 bases: TGCAGTGCTAGTCCAGGGGAGAATGAAAAACTGTTTTTT. Encoded protein: CSASPGENEKLFF.

This clone was seen more than once but under ten times. The rearrangement links TRBV5-5 to TRBJ2-7, with D uncertain. V lost 2 bases and J lost 7, with 10 bases in between. The CDR3 totals 12 residues. CDR1 is SGHKS, CDR2 YYEKEE, per germline (reference sequence). CDR3 amino acids: CASSLSRGEQYF. The CDR3 DNA reads TGTGCCAGCAGCTTATCCAGAGGAGAGCAGTACTTC.

The V call is TRBV25-1, the J call TRBJ2-1, with a possible D match to TRBD1 (6 bases). The germline CDR1 and CDR2 sequences are MGHDK and SYGVNS. V shed 5 bases and J shed 0 bases, with 11 bases lying between them. The CDR3 runs to 15 residues. The chain's CDR3 is CASSRDTSSYNEQFF. The CDR3 DNA reads TGTGCCAGCAGTCGGGACACGAGCTCCTACAATGAGCAGTTCTTC.

The rearrangement uses TRBV19 and TRBJ1-1, with unresolved D. The CDR3 covers 14 residues. Germline V gene lookup returns CDR1 LNHDA and CDR2 SQIVND (reference sequence). V was shortened by 7 bases and J by 2 bases, with 14 bases between the two germline ends. The CDR3 DNA sequence: TGTGCCAGTACGACATTGCCCAAAAACACTGAAGCTTTCTTT. Amino acid sequence: CASTTLPKNTEAFF. Using reference TRBV19 and TRBJ1-1 for the parts outside the CDR3, the full variable domain is DGGITQSPKYLFRKEGQNVTLSCEQNLNHDAMYWYRQDPGQGLRLIYYSQIVNDFQKGDIAEGYSVSREKKESFPLTVTSAQKNPTAFYLCASTTLPKNTEAFFGQGTRLTVV.

This rearrangement joins TRBV27 to TRBJ1-5; D is undetermined. Germline V lookup: CDR1 MNHEY, CDR2 SMNVEV (reference sequence). The CDR3 extends over 14 amino acids. Trimming removed 3 bases at V and 6 bases at J, with 12 bases between. This chain's CDR3 is CASSFMGSRQPQHF. As DNA, the CDR3 is TGTGCCAGCAGTTTCATGGGCTCGCGTCAGCCCCAGCATTTT.

This chain links TRBV25-1 with TRBJ2-2, with a tentative D call TRBD1 (5 bases). This CDR3 has 15 residues. Germline CDR1 MGHDK, CDR2 SYGVNS. The V end lost 5 bases, the J end lost 2 bases, and 12 bases lay between the germline ends. CDR3 bases: TGTGCCAGCAGTCCCCGACAGAGAAACACCGGGGAGCTGTTTTTT. It yields the protein CASSPRQRNTGELFF.

The V call is TRBV6-5, the J call TRBJ2-7; 8 bases match TRBD1. CDR1 MNHEY and CDR2 SVGAGI come from the germline V gene. Germline trimming cut 6 bases from V and 0 bases from J; bases unmatched to any gene: 7. This CDR3 has 15 residues. The CDR3 reads CASRLPGQVSYEQYF. The CDR3 DNA sequence: TGTGCCAGCAGATTACCGGGACAGGTCTCCTACGAGCAGTACTTC.

This clone has only a few counts. The V and J genes are TRBV7-3 and TRBJ2-1, with a possible D match to TRBD2 (6 bases). Germline-derived CDR1 and CDR2 are SGHTA and FQGTGA. V dropped 6 bases and J dropped 5 bases, with 17 bases sitting between them. This CDR3 contains 15 residues. CDR3: CASSRGGFGDNEQFF. The CDR3 DNA reads as TGTGCCAGCAGTCGGGGAGGCTTTGGAGACAATGAGCAGTTCTTC.

V gene TRBV19 combines with J gene TRBJ2-1; 7 nucleotides line up with TRBD2. V lost 8 bases, J lost 0 bases, and 10 bases stayed unmatched. There are 16 residues in the CDR3. Germline CDR1 LNHDA, CDR2 SQIVND (reference sequence). The CDR3 nucleotides read TGTGCCAGTCGTCCGGGACTACTGAGCTCCTACAATGAGCAGTTCTTC. It translates to CASRPGLLSSYNEQFF.

The V call is TRBV6-1, the J call TRBJ1-1; 8 positions match TRBD1. J was trimmed by 5 bases and V by 2 bases; bases with no gene match: 7. This CDR3 is 15 amino acids long. From germline, CDR1 is MNHNS and CDR2 SASEGT. DNA of the CDR3: TGTGCCAGCAGTGAATTTGACAGGGGAGTTACTGAAGCTTTCTTT. Protein product: CASSEFDRGVTEAFF.

This clone was recorded once. This CDR3 is CASSLVNREETQYF. CDR3 in DNA: TGTGCCAGCAGCTTGGTTAACAGGGAAGAGACCCAGTACTTC. The V and J genes are TRBV5-8 and TRBJ2-5; maybe TRBD1 (6 bases). Germline V CDR1 and CDR2: SGHTS, YDEGEE. V lost 0 bases and J lost 3, with 9 bases in between. This CDR3 has 14 amino acids. The complete variable domain, with remaining parts taken from reference TRBV5-8 and TRBJ2-5, reads EAGVTQSPTHLIKTRGQQATLRCSPISGHTSVYWYQQALGLGLQFLLWYDEGEERNRGNFPPRFSGRQFPNYSSELNVNALELEDSALYLCASSLVNREETQYFGPGTRLLVL.

A single count supports this clone. This chain connects TRBV5-1 to TRBJ1-2; D unresolved. Germline values: CDR1 SGHRS, CDR2 YFSETQ. Between the trimmed V and J ends, which lost 0 bases and 2 bases, there was a span of 11 bases. The CDR3 runs 15 residues. In DNA form, the CDR3 reads TGCGCCAGCAGCTTGGCCTTGACGGGGAACTATGGCTACACCTTC. It codes for CASSLALTGNYGYTF.

This chain uses TRBV5-1 with TRBJ1-3; the D gene is possibly TRBD1 (6 bases). Per germline, CDR1 SGHRS and CDR2 YFSETQ. The V gene lost 0 bases and the J gene lost 3 bases, with 13 bases spanning the gap. The CDR3 has 16 amino acids. For the CDR3, the DNA is TGCGCCAGCAGCTTGGTGCCAGGGGATGGTGGAAACACCATATATTTT. As protein: CASSLVPGDGGNTIYF.

The genes are TRBV21-1 and TRBJ1-1. TRBV21-1 is deemed a pseudogene. The CDR3 contains 16 residues. CDR3 loop: CASSPLNVWGDTEAFF. The CDR3 nucleotides read TGTGCCAGCAGCCCCTTGAACGTGTGGGGGGACACTGAAGCTTTCTTT.

The chain couples TRBV2 to TRBJ1-4, with TRBD1 matching 7 bases. The CDR3 length is 15 residues. Germline V lookup: CDR1 SNHLY, CDR2 FYNNEI. Trimming at V came to 7 bases and at J to 3 bases, leaving 8 bases not matched to a gene. CDR3 sequence: CASNAGGFANEKLFF. The CDR3 nucleotides are TGTGCCAGCAACGCAGGGGGTTTTGCTAATGAAAAACTGTTTTTT.

The rearrangement links TRBV20-1 to TRBJ2-1; 10 bases are a match to TRBD2. V shed 6 bases, J shed 6 bases, and the junction held 8 bases outside the gene matches. From germline, CDR1 is DFQATT and CDR2 SNEGSKA (reference sequence). The CDR3 covers 14 residues. DNA of the CDR3: TGCAGTGCGAGTAGCGGGAGGAACTCCAATGAGCAGTTCTTC. Translation: CSASSGRNSNEQFF.

CDR3 protein: CASRTGDFYEQYF. In nucleotides, the CDR3 is TGTGCCAGCAGAACAGGGGATTTCTACGAGCAGTACTTC. The V gene is TRBV27, the J gene TRBJ2-7; TRBD1 matches 7 bases. Germline V gives CDR1 MNHEY, CDR2 SMNVEV (reference sequence). The J segment lost 3 bases and the V segment lost 6 bases, leaving 5 bases of the junction unmatched. This CDR3 contains 13 residues.

This clone has only a few counts. The V call is TRBV2, the J call TRBJ1-1, with TRBD1 as a possible D gene (6 bases). The CDR3 length is 13 residues. Germline CDR1 is SNHLY and CDR2 is FYNNEI. Trimming left V 7 bases short and J 0 bases short, with 9 bases between. CDR3 coding DNA: TGTGCCAGCACGGACAGCTTGAACACTGAAGCTTTCTTT. Encoded protein: CASTDSLNTEAFF.

The gene calls are TRBV5-1 and TRBJ1-2; no clear D. Germline V gene data show CDR1 as SGHRS and CDR2 as YFSETQ. Trimming shortened V by 0 bases and J by 5 bases, and 17 bases separated the two germline ends. This CDR3 is built from 16 residues. The CDR3: CASSLEAERRGYGYTF. The CDR3 DNA reads as TGCGCCAGCAGCTTGGAGGCGGAAAGGCGAGGTTATGGCTACACCTTC.

This chain uses TRBV4-1 with TRBJ2-1; TRBD1 agrees at 7 bases. With 0 bases clipped from V and 12 bases from J, the junction kept 5 bases outside the gene matches. Germline CDR1 reads MGHRA; CDR2 reads YSYEKL. There are 13 residues in the CDR3. For the CDR3, the DNA is TGCGCCAGCAGCCAAGACTCCAGGGGGACGCAGTTCTTC. Protein product: CASSQDSRGTQFF.

The CDR3 spells CASSHGQGGEQYF. In DNA, the CDR3 is TGTGCCAGCAGTCATGGACAGGGAGGCGAGCAGTACTTC. This sequence joins TRBV7-9 and TRBJ2-7; 8 bases line up with TRBD1. Trimming at V came to 6 bases and at J to 6 bases, leaving 7 bases not matched to a gene. The CDR3 loop spans 13 amino acids. Germline CDR1 SEHNR, CDR2 FQNEAQ (reference sequence).